This T cell receptor beta chain was recovered during a study of blood T cells in healthy people across ages (dated by TCRdb to about 2015). At the level of the whole study: In model experiments, template switching captured about one uniquely barcoded TCR beta cDNA molecule for every two T cells. Age-related changes in TCR beta repertoire diversity were measured in the study by deep sequencing normalized with unique cDNA molecular identifiers. The donors were split into four age groups: young (average 16 years), middle-aged (about 40), aged (around 67) and long-lived (roughly 80). To avoid experimental bias, donors of different ages were distributed randomly across sequencing lanes. The study analyzed two additional independent replicas of 1 million unique cDNA reads from the same blood draw for two donors, one aged 18 to 29 and one aged 80 or older.

Systemically healthy Caucasian individuals from Russia, roughly 40 in total and aged roughly 6 to 95 years, were included as donors. Each donor gave about 10 milliliters of peripheral blood, drawn into EDTA-treated Vacutainer tubes. Ficoll-Paque density-gradient centrifugation was used to isolate PBMCs, with at least 6.5 million per sample. Total RNA was extracted from PBMCs with Trizol reagent, with at least 6 micrograms obtained per sample. For every donor, flow cytometry on a PBMC aliquot measured the percentage of naive CD45RAhigh/CD27high T cells. Broader findings and caveats from the paper: The percentage of naive T cells measured by flow cytometry correlated strongly with observed TCR beta diversity. Because profiling used bulk unsorted PBMCs, naive and antigen-experienced compartments could not be compared conclusively. Donor CMV infection status was unknown, potentially confounding age-related changes in expanded clonotypes. The long-lived group showed more naive CD4+ T cells, fewer expanded clones and increased TCR diversity than the aged group, suggesting age selection. As age increased, observed TCR beta diversity per million T cells dropped in a roughly linear way, and a significant reduction was already evident by age roughly 36. Estimates of total diversity based on one million sequenced T cells were regarded as lower bounds and as underestimates.

The receptor library was made with 5' RACE. The sequencer listed for this sample is Illumina HiSeq 2500. A second roughly 7 to 11 cycle PCR used a sample-barcoded 5' primer and a J-beta primer mix. A unique molecular identifier was introduced onto each TCR beta cDNA molecule by a template-switch 5' adaptor carrying 12 random nucleotides. Each sample yielded at least 3 million CDR3-containing paired-end reads. All of the RNA was converted into first-strand cDNA using the Mint cDNA synthesis kit, with a TRBC-specific oligonucleotide serving as the primer. After uracil-DNA glycosylase treatment, a first 18-cycle PCR used universal primers M1SS and BC2_uni_R on all cDNA. As for the authors' bioinformatics: Normalization of each sample was performed by random selection of 1 million high-quality reads, each carrying a distinct molecular identifier. Instead of being binned into consensus sequences, reads with shared molecular identifiers were discarded. MiTCR, set to a Q25 quality threshold and the strictest error-elimination algorithm, was used for CDR3 identification, clonotype clustering and error correction. Lower-bound total TCR beta diversity was estimated with a nonparametric unseen species model using Euler transformation. TCRdb took the public reads, trimmed them with fastp at Q25, ran MiXCR for clone calling and kept in-frame beta chains. Every distinct CDR3 protein forms one entry, paired with its most common genes and DNA. The V and J calls were not made by the authors but by TCRdb's processing. The sample profile shows some 700,000 distinct CDR3 sequences; 35% to 45% of them were found once. More than 20% of the sample is held by the ten biggest clonotypes.

Remarks on this clonotype: What antigen it recognizes has not been identified. This may arise from a read error, as a much more abundant clone is one base away.

This TCR derives from a woman aged 55-69 years in good health. Sequenced input: blood.

The base sequence is TGCAGTGCCTCACAGTGGGGGGAAAATGAGCAGTTCTTC. Translated, it reads CSASQWGENEQFF. This chain joins TRBV20-1 to TRBJ2-1; TRBD2 is perhaps the D gene, given 6 matching bases. V and J are truncated by 6 bases and 7 bases respectively, leaving an intervening sequence of 16 bases. CDR1 and CDR2 were assigned from the germline V gene (reference sequence) as DFQATT and SNEGSKA. The CDR3 measures 13 amino acids from cysteine to phenylalanine. Only CDR3 DNA remains: 39 bases, in frame from the first base.